The source of this TCR beta chain is a study of shared clonotypes between healthy human individuals. Sequencing used immunoSEQ multiplex PCR; TCRdb keeps in-frame clones, though not all of them. The table records approximately 600,000 clones, 85% to 95% of them present only once. CD45RO negativity and positive selection for CCR7 defined naive CD8 cells, a population that excluded terminally differentiated effector memory CD45RA+ cells. Germline V gives CDR1 SEHNR, CDR2 FQNEAQ (reference sequence). Trimming cost V 4 bases and J 9 bases, with 16 bases left between them. There are 13 residues in the CDR3.

The TCR comes from a woman aged 25 to 45 in good health. This rearrangement joins TRBV7-9 to TRBJ2-7; D tentatively reads TRBD1 or TRBD2 (5 bases each). The sample taken for sequencing was naive CD8+ T cells sorted from blood. The CDR3 reads CASSSTGTVGQYF. In DNA form, the CDR3 reads TGTGCCAGCAGCTCAACCGGGACGGTGGGGCAGTACTTC.